Each of the 14 T cell receptor beta chains below was sequenced from the same sample in a study of OX40 agonist ivuxolimab in advanced cancers. Library preparation employed the immunoSEQ multiplex PCR assay. The clones in this table, taken by TCRdb from immuneACCESS, are in-frame only. Not every clone is retained; where verified, under half of the shortfall comes from an unresolved V gene, and the cause of the rest is unknown. Across this sample there are approximately 77,000 clones, with 85% seen only once. The ten largest clones represent 1.5% to 2% of the sample. The sequencing used CD4+ or CD8+ T cells sorted from blood, collected in a trial of the OX40 agonist ivuxolimab. All receptors come from an adult with an advanced solid tumor such as melanoma, head and neck, liver or kidney cancer.

This clone was picked up a small number of times. The rearrangement links TRBV7-3 to TRBJ2-7, with TRBD1 identical over 9 bases. J gave up 4 bases and V 5 bases, and 9 bases lay outside the gene matches. From germline, CDR1 is SGHTA and CDR2 FQGTGA. The CDR3 has 15 amino acids. Here the CDR3 DNA reads TGTGCCAGCAGCCAGAACCCCGGGACAGGGTACGAGCAGTACTTC. Residues: CASSQNPGTGYEQYF.

V gene TRBV10-3 combines with J gene TRBJ2-5; maybe TRBD1 (8 bases). The CDR3 consists of 16 residues. V lost 2 bases and J lost 5, with 18 bases in between. Looked up from germline, CDR1 is ENHRY and CDR2 is SYGVKD. The CDR3 loop reads CAISERTGGGAETQYF. In DNA form, the CDR3 reads TGTGCCATCAGTGAGCGCACAGGGGGGGGAGCCGAGACCCAGTACTTC.

The chain recombines TRBV11-2 with TRBJ1-1; D is perhaps TRBD1 (5 bases). The CDR3 totals 16 residues. V shed 2 bases and J shed 0 bases, with 13 bases lying between them. CDR1 and CDR2 (germline): SGHAT, FQNNGV. The CDR3 reads CASSLRFGTVNTEAFF. CDR3 in DNA: TGTGCCAGCAGCTTAAGGTTCGGGACGGTGAACACTGAAGCTTTCTTT.

This chain connects TRBV1 to TRBJ1-2. TRBV1 is listed as a pseudogene. The CDR3 loop spans 16 amino acids. This CDR3 is CTSSIIGVRKTYGYTF. For the CDR3, the DNA is TGCACCAGCAGCATTATCGGTGTGCGAAAGACCTATGGCTACACCTTC.

For the CDR3, the DNA is TGTGCCAGCAGCTTGCAAAGGTCTCCCTCCTCTGGGGCCAACGTCCTGACTTTC. This gives the protein CASSLQRSPSSGANVLTF. V and J are TRBV7-8 and TRBJ2-6; D gene uncertain. Looked up from germline, CDR1 is SGHVS and CDR2 is FQNEAQ. V gave up 3 bases and J gave up 0 bases, with 15 bases separating them. CDR3 size: 18 residues.

The rearrangement joins TRBV19 to TRBJ2-7; D may be TRBD2 (7 bases). The length of the CDR3 is 17 residues. Germline V gene sequence: CDR1 LNHDA, CDR2 SQIVND (reference sequence). Trimming took off 7 bases at V and 3 bases at J, with 25 bases between the two ends. CDR3 sequence reads: CASTPKGGRSPLYEQYF. CDR3 in DNA: TGTGCCAGTACCCCTAAGGGGGGGCGCTCCCCTCTCTACGAGCAGTACTTC.

The rearrangement uses TRBV7-9 and TRBJ2-1, with TRBD2 matching over 8 bases. With V trimmed by 7 bases and J by 9 bases, 11 bases remained unmatched. This CDR3 comprises 14 residues. Germline CDR1 SEHNR, CDR2 FQNEAQ (reference sequence). CDR3 sequence (DNA): TGTGCCAGCATAGGGGCGGGAGGCCCCGGTGAGCAGTTCTTC. Translated: CASIGAGGPGEQFF.

This clone was observed a handful of times. V usage is TRBV2 and J usage is TRBJ1-6, with D possibly matching TRBD1 (6 bases). The CDR3 covers 13 residues. Trimming removed 5 bases from V and 5 bases from J, with 7 bases in between. The germline V gene has CDR1 SNHLY and CDR2 FYNNEI. In DNA form, the CDR3 reads TGTGCCAGCAGTCGGGACAATAATTCACCCCTCCACTTT. This translates into CASSRDNNSPLHF.

The chain links TRBV18 to TRBJ1-5; D not certain. The germline V and J ends were trimmed by 6 bases and 3 bases, with 15 bases remaining between them. Germline CDR1 reads KGHSH; CDR2 reads LQKENI. The CDR3 loop spans 15 amino acids. The CDR3 protein is CASSALGQANQPQHF. CDR3 nucleotides: TGTGCCAGCTCTGCCCTCGGGCAGGCCAATCAGCCCCAGCATTTT.

The chain is built from TRBV7-3 and TRBJ2-5; 8 positions match TRBD2. The CDR3 is made up of 15 amino acids. V lost 3 bases to trimming and J lost 5 bases; unmatched junction nucleotides: 8. Germline CDR1 reads SGHTA; CDR2 reads FQGTGA. This CDR3 reads CASSLSGTRGETQYF. DNA of the CDR3: TGTGCCAGCAGCTTGTCCGGGACTAGAGGGGAGACCCAGTACTTC.

The chain carries TRBV5-1 and TRBJ1-6, with D unresolved. The germline V gene encodes CDR1 SGHRS and CDR2 YFSETQ. With 0 bases removed from V and 4 bases from J, the gap between germline ends came to 11 bases. The length of the CDR3 is 16 residues. The DNA for the CDR3 is TGCGCCAGCAGCTTGGAACAGCCGGGGTATAATTCACCCCTCCACTTT. Its protein is CASSLEQPGYNSPLHF.

This chain uses TRBV6-5 with TRBJ1-5; D remains ambiguous. The CDR3 totals 13 residues. Germline assignment: CDR1 MNHEY and CDR2 SVGAGI. V was cut by 5 bases and J by 3 bases, with 8 bases left in between. CDR3 DNA sequence: TGTGCCAGCAGTCAACAGCACAATCAGCCCCAGCATTTT. As protein: CASSQQHNQPQHF.

This sequence joins TRBV25-1 and TRBJ2-2; 9 positions agree with TRBD1. In germline, CDR1 is MGHDK, CDR2 SYGVNS. J lost 5 bases, V lost 5 bases, and 6 bases had no gene match. The CDR3 has 15 residues. Here the CDR3 DNA reads TGTGCCAGCAGTAAGGGACAGGGAGGGACCGGGGAGCTGTTTTTT. Translated: CASSKGQGGTGELFF.

The chain couples TRBV2 to TRBJ1-3; tentative D call: TRBD1 (6 bases). Trimming left V 1 base short and J 8 bases short, with 6 bases between. The CDR3 is 12 residues long. Germline CDR1 is SNHLY and CDR2 is FYNNEI. CDR3 sequence: CASSEEGDTIYF. The CDR3 coding sequence is TGTGCCAGCAGTGAAGAGGGGGACACCATATATTTT.